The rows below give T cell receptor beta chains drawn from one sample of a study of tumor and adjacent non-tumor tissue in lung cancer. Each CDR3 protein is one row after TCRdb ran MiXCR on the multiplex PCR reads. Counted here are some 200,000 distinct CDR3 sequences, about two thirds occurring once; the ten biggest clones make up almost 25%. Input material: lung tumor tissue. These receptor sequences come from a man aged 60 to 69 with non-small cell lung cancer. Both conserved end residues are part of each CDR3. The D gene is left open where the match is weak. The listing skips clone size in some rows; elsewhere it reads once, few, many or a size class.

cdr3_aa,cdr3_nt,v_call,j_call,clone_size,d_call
CASSVTGQGNEQFF,TGTGCCAGCAGCGTTACGGGACAGGGGAATGAGCAGTTCTTC,TRBV5-5,TRBJ2-1,many,TRBD1
CASSSTGSSYEQYF,TGTGCCAGCAGCTCTACAGGAAGCTCCTACGAGCAGTACTTC,TRBV5-4,TRBJ2-7,-,-
CASILEGRGDIYGYTF,TGTGCCAGCATCTTAGAGGGACGAGGGGACATCTATGGCTACACCTTC,TRBV11-3,TRBJ1-2,-,-
CASSIWDRTYEQYF,TGTGCCAGCAGCATCTGGGACAGGACCTACGAGCAGTACTTC,TRBV5-6,TRBJ2-7,few,TRBD1
CASSGAIQNQTQHF,TGTGCCAGCAGTGGGGCCATTCAGAATCAGACCCAGCATTTT,TRBV6-1,TRBJ1-5,-,-
CSARDGQKTREKLFF,TGCAGTGCTAGAGACGGACAGAAGACTAGGGAAAAACTGTTTTTT,TRBV20-1,TRBJ1-4,many,-
CSASEIWQKAFF,TGCAGTGCTAGCGAAATTTGGCAGAAAGCTTTCTTT,TRBV20-1,TRBJ1-1,-,-
CANSLKGMNTEAFF,TGTGCCAACAGCTTAAAGGGGATGAACACTGAAGCTTTCTTT,TRBV11-1,TRBJ1-1,few,-
CRAELHYEQYF,TGCAGGGCAGAGCTCCACTACGAGCAGTACTTC,TRBV29-1,TRBJ2-7,-,-
CSTSPQGLAGEWGYEQYF,TGCAGTACTAGCCCTCAAGGACTAGCGGGAGAATGGGGTTACGAGCAGTACTTC,TRBV20-1,TRBJ2-7,few,TRBD2
CASSLDWVGGYTF,TGTGCCAGCAGCCTGGACTGGGTTGGAGGCTACACCTTC,TRBV12-3/TRBV12-4,TRBJ1-2,few,-
CSARRDGGDLTDTQYF,TGCAGTGCTAGACGGGATGGAGGAGACCTCACAGATACGCAGTATTTT,TRBV20-1,TRBJ2-3,-,-
CASSPDSEGQTQYF,TGCGCCAGCAGCCCCGACTCGGAGGGTCAGACCCAGTACTTC,TRBV4-1,TRBJ2-5,many,-
CASSRDAVSSYNKQFF,TGCGCCAGCAGCAGGGACGCGGTGAGCTCCTACAATAAGCAGTTCTTC,TRBV10-1,TRBJ2-1,-,-
CTSSTPPRDRGSDTQYF,TGTACCAGCAGCACACCTCCTAGGGACAGGGGATCAGATACGCAGTATTTT,TRBV7-9,TRBJ2-3,-,TRBD1
CASSLGETYEQYF,TGTGCCAGCAGTTTAGGAGAAACCTACGAGCAGTACTTC,TRBV28,TRBJ2-7,-,-
CASSLTLNTDDDGYTF,TGTGCCAGCAGCTTAACCCTAAATACGGACGATGATGGCTACACCTTC,TRBV13,TRBJ1-2,-,-
CSAKDKSSGGYNEQFF,TGCAGTGCTAAAGATAAGTCTAGCGGGGGATACAATGAACAGTTCTTC,TRBV20-1,TRBJ2-1,-,TRBD2
CASSQPSWRWGFTDTQYF,TGTGCCAGCAGTCAGCCTAGTTGGCGGTGGGGATTCACAGATACGCAGTATTTT,TRBV12-3/TRBV12-4,TRBJ2-3,once,-
CAWSEASFSYNEQFF,TGTGCCTGGAGTGAGGCTAGCTTCTCCTACAATGAGCAGTTCTTC,TRBV30,TRBJ2-1,-,-
CASSPTSMDTQYF,TGTGCCAGCAGCCCGACTAGTATGGACACACAGTATTTT,TRBV11-3,TRBJ2-3,-,-
CASSYLAEVSYEQYF,TGTGCCAGCAGTTACTTAGCGGAAGTCTCCTACGAGCAGTACTTC,TRBV6-5,TRBJ2-7,-,-
CASSEGLAGRTDTQYF,TGCGCCAGCAGTGAAGGACTAGCGGGAAGGACAGATACGCAGTATTTT,TRBV10-1,TRBJ2-3,few,TRBD2
CASALVEGVEGETQYF,TGTGCTAGTGCTTTGGTCGAGGGGGTAGAGGGGGAGACCCAATACTTC,TRBV12-5,TRBJ2-5,-,-
CASSQGSGGTQETQYF,TGCGCCAGCAGCCAAGGTAGCGGGGGTACCCAAGAGACCCAGTACTTC,TRBV4-1,TRBJ2-5,-,TRBD2
CASSDLGTARTGTQYF,TGTGCCAGCAGTGACCTAGGGACAGCTAGAACAGGTACGCAGTATTTT,TRBV28,TRBJ2-3,-,TRBD1
CSASPGGVYNQPQHF,TGCAGTGCTAGCCCAGGGGGCGTATACAATCAGCCCCAGCATTTT,TRBV20-1,TRBJ1-5,-,TRBD1
CASSSDRDDNSPLHF,TGTGCCAGCAGCTCGGACAGGGACGATAATTCACCCCTCCACTTT,TRBV7-8,TRBJ1-6,-,TRBD1
CTSREMTEYNSPLHF,TGTACGAGCAGAGAGATGACTGAATATAATTCACCCCTCCACTTT,TRBV11-2,TRBJ1-6,-,-
CASSWDGYCGYTF,TGTGCCAGCAGTTGGGACGGCTACTGTGGCTACACATTC,TRBV12-3/TRBV12-4,TRBJ1-2,-,-
CASSQDRTGITDAQYF,TGCGCCAGCAGCCAAGATAGAACGGGCATCACAGATGCGCAGTATTTT,TRBV4-3,TRBJ2-3,once,-
CASSFWLRNSPLHF,TGTGCCAGCAGCTTTTGGCTGCGTAATTCACCCCTCCACTTT,TRBV11-2,TRBJ1-6,-,-
CSASIQGGNQPQHF,TGCAGTGCTAGTATTCAGGGCGGCAATCAGCCCCAGCATTTT,TRBV20-1,TRBJ1-5,few,-
CASGRLAGTYNEQFF,TGTGCCAGCGGTCGACTAGCGGGGACCTACAATGAGCAGTTCTTC,TRBV6-5,TRBJ2-1,-,TRBD2
CASRYSKTQPQHF,TGTGCCAGCAGATACAGCAAGACCCAGCCCCAGCATTTT,TRBV6-2/TRBV6-3,TRBJ1-5,-,-
CSAAGGHEKYF,TGCAGTGCCGCGGGGGGGCACGAGAAGTATTTC,TRBV20-1,TRBJ2-7,-,TRBD2
CASSFDGLSNQPQQF,TGTGCCAGCAGCTTTGATGGATTGAGCAATCAGCCCCAGCAGTTT,TRBV11-2,TRBJ1-5,-,-
CASSLRPAGDTDTQYF,TGTGCCAGCAGTTTAAGACCAGCGGGGGACACAGATACGCAGTATTTT,TRBV12-3/TRBV12-4,TRBJ2-3,few,TRBD2
CSARDQYRRNTEAFF,TGCAGTGCTAGGGATCAATACAGGCGGAACACTGAAGCTTTCTTT,TRBV20-1,TRBJ1-1,-,-
CASGYSYRPSSYNEQFF,TGTGCCAGTGGTTACTCGTACAGGCCGAGCTCCTACAATGAGCAGTTCTTC,TRBV6-5,TRBJ2-1,-,-
CATSTGTLGNQPQHF,TGTGCCACCTCGACAGGGACGCTCGGCAATCAGCCCCAGCATTTT,TRBV6-5,TRBJ1-5,-,TRBD1
CASTPRLSGGETQYF,TGTGCCAGCACCCCCCGACTATCGGGAGGAGAGACCCAGTACTTC,TRBV7-8,TRBJ2-5,-,TRBD2
CASSLGGPDYEQLF,TGTGCCAGCAGCTTGGGGGGCCCTGACTATGAGCAGCTCTTC,TRBV5-4,TRBJ2-1,-,-
CASSLGPVTEAFF,TGTGCCAGCAGCTTAGGGCCAGTCACTGAAGCTTTCTTT,TRBV11-2,TRBJ1-1,-,-